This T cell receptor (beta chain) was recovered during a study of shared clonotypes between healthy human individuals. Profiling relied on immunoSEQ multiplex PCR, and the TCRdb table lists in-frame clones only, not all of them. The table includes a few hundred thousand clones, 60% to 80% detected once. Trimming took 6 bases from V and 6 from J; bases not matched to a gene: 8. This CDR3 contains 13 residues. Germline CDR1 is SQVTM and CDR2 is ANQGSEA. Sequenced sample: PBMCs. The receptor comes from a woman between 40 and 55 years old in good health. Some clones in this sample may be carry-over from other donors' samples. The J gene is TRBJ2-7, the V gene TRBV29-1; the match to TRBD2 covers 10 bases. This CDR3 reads CSVKGLAGAEQYF. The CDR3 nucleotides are TGCAGCGTAAAAGGGCTAGCGGGAGCCGAGCAGTACTTC.